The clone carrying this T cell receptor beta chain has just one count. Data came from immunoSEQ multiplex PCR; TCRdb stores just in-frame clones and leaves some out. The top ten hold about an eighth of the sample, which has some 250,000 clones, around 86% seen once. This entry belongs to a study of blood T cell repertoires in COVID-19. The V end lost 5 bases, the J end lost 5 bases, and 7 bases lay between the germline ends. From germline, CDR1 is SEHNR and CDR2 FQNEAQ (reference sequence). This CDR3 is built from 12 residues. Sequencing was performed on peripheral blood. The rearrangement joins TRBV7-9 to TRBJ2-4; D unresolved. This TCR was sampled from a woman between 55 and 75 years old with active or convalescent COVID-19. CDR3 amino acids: CASSPPENIQYF. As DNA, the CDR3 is TGTGCCAGCAGCCCCCCGGAAAACATTCAGTACTTC.